This TCR beta chain was sequenced in a study of blood T cell repertoires in COVID-19. In the study overall: Researchers got acute and convalescent COVID-19 samples from the United States, Italy and Spain. Sample material is recorded as cDNA or gDNA derived from T cells, B-cell-depleted T cells, or PBMCs.

Authors' data handling: Amplified reference gene primers provided the basis for estimating nucleated cell counts. TCRdb's copy holds only in-frame clones and misses some; the assay was immunoSEQ multiplex PCR. V and J calls and clone size follow that table, whereas D and trimming were derived from the DNA. This table has about 240,000 clones, 75% to 90% appearing once. This TCR came from a man aged 60 to 75 who had recovered from COVID-19. Sequencing used peripheral blood.

CDR3 region: CASSRQPGGGEKLFF. The DNA for the CDR3 is TGTGCCAGCAGTCGCCAACCGGGGGGAGGGGAAAAACTGTTTTTT. The genes are TRBV6-5 and TRBJ1-4; maybe TRBD1 (5 bases). Trimming stripped 5 bases from V and 8 bases from J, with 18 bases between. The CDR3 has 15 residues. Germline CDR1 and CDR2: MNHEY and SVGAGI.